The rows below give T cell receptor beta chains drawn from one sample of a study of radiotherapy plus CTLA-4 blockade in lung cancer. The assay was immunoSEQ multiplex PCR, and TCRdb's table has in-frame clones only and misses some. The top ten clones hold more than 20% of a sample with some 41,000 clones, less than 75% of them seen once. The sequences come from peripheral blood, collected from a patient treated with radiotherapy plus ipilimumab. Receptors were obtained from a human donor with non-small cell lung cancer who had a partial response to radiotherapy plus ipilimumab. Both conserved end residues are part of each CDR3. The D gene is left open where the match is weak. Some rows mark clone size as missing; the rest say once, few, many or name a class of expanded clone.

V gene,J gene,CDR3 length,clone size,D gene,CDR3 DNA,CDR3 protein
TRBV18,TRBJ1-2,13,once,.,TGTGCCAGCTCACCACTCCGGGGGGATGGCTACACCTTC,CASSPLRGDGYTF
TRBV7-3,TRBJ2-3,15,.,TRBD2,TGTGCCAGCAGCTTCACTAGCGGAAGCACAGATACGCAGTATTTT,CASSFTSGSTDTQYF
TRBV6-5,TRBJ1-2,14,few,.,TGTGCCAGCAGTACCCTTGGGAGGGACTATGGCTACACCTTC,CASSTLGRDYGYTF
TRBV5-4,TRBJ1-4,18,.,TRBD1,TGTGCCAGCAGCCCGGGACAGGGGGCGGCAGTAGCTAATGAAAAACTGTTTTTT,CASSPGQGAAVANEKLFF
TRBV5-1,TRBJ2-1,18,.,TRBD1,TGCGCCAGCAGCTCGACCCAGATCGGGACAGGGTTAAGCAATGAGCAGTTCTTC,CASSSTQIGTGLSNEQFF
TRBV7-9,TRBJ1-1,18,.,TRBD1,TGTGCCAGCACCATTTCCGGGACAGGGGGCCGGAGGCTCACTGAAGCTTTCTTT,CASTISGTGGRRLTEAFF
TRBV21-1,TRBJ2-3,14,.,.,TGTGCCAGCAGAGGACTAGCGAAAGTGGGTACGCAGTATTTT,CASRGLAKVGTQYF
TRBV11-2,TRBJ2-1,18,few,TRBD2,TGTGCCAGCAGCTCACCGACGAACTGGGGGGGCTCCTACAATGAGCAGTTCTTC,CASSSPTNWGGSYNEQFF
TRBV6-1,TRBJ2-3,14,few,.,TGTGCCAGCAGGGATGGGAGTGGGCCAGATACGCAGTATTTT,CASRDGSGPDTQYF
TRBV6-5,TRBJ1-2,12,.,.,TGTGCCAGCACGGACATGAACTATGGCTACACCTTC,CASTDMNYGYTF
TRBV6-9,TRBJ2-1,16,.,.,TGTGCCAGCAGCCAAAGGGACACCAAGTTCTACAATGAGCAGTTCTTC,CASSQRDTKFYNEQFF
TRBV19,TRBJ2-2,15,once,TRBD2,TGTGCCAGTATACCGGCGGGAGTACGGACCGGGGAGCTGTTTTTT,CASIPAGVRTGELFF
TRBV7-3,TRBJ2-1,13,few,.,TGTGCCAGCAGAGAAACTAGCTCCAGTGAGCAGTTCTTC,CASRETSSSEQFF
TRBV4-2,TRBJ2-1,17,medium-sized,.,TGTGCCAGCAGCCAAGCGGGGGGCCGGACCACCTACAATGAGCAGTTCTTC,CASSQAGGRTTYNEQFF
TRBV2,TRBJ1-2,13,.,TRBD1,TGTGCCAGCAGAGCCGACAGGGGCTATGGCTACACCTTC,CASRADRGYGYTF
TRBV6-5,TRBJ1-1,14,.,.,TGTGCCAGCAGTTACGGGCTTCTGAACACTGAAGCTTTCTTT,CASSYGLLNTEAFF
TRBV6-5,TRBJ2-1,14,.,TRBD1,TGTGCCAGCAGGACAGGGAGTGGATACAATGAGCAGTTCTTC,CASRTGSGYNEQFF
TRBV7-2,TRBJ2-5,15,.,TRBD1,TGTGCCAGCAGCCCGGACAGGACGTACCAAGAGACCCAGTACTTC,CASSPDRTYQETQYF
TRBV30,TRBJ1-4,11,.,.,TGTGCCTGGAGTGGCGAGACTAAACTGTTTTTT,CAWSGETKLFF
TRBV30,TRBJ1-1,18,.,.,TGTGCCTCTGCCGAATTCACGGGACTCCGGAGGGGGAACACTGAAGCTTTCTTT,CASAEFTGLRRGNTEAFF
TRBV6-4,TRBJ2-1,15,.,TRBD2,TGTGCCAGCAGTGACTCCGGGGGGGGCTACAATGAGCAGTTCTTC,CASSDSGGGYNEQFF
TRBV9,TRBJ1-3,16,.,TRBD1,TGTGCCAGCAGCCCTCAGACAGGGGGAGCCGGAAACACCATATATTTT,CASSPQTGGAGNTIYF